This T cell receptor beta chain stems from a study of vaccination and CD4 T cells after COVID-19. Across the study: Convalescent patients gave post-COVID blood a median roughly 96 days post-diagnosis, range 35 to 161. Study findings and constraints: Convalescent patients had 304 of 307 vaccine-specific clones showing spike mono-reactivity. Post-vaccination reactive clonotypes (median about 40) did not differ significantly from post-infection (roughly 21).

The Oncomine TCR Beta short-read assay sequenced DNA from cultured CD4+ T cells. TCRdb fed the PCR reads into MiXCR, producing one record per CDR3 protein. The table records some 10,000 distinct CDR3 sequences, roughly a fifth of them present only once. This clonotype was counted between two and nine times. Its antigen remains unknown. The CDR3 sequence is 16 residues long. The germline gives CDR1 MNHEY, CDR2 SVGEGT. V dropped 6 bases and J dropped 3; count of bases not matched to a gene: 13. As for treatment: 10-day PBMC culture with coronavirus spike peptide pools or control peptides (ViraFEST assay). ViraFEST used peptide pools to expand antigen-specific T cells and subsequently sequenced their TCRs.

This sequence was found in a human donor who had recovered from COVID-19. The source was CD4+ T cells from blood, cultured in vitro, collected after SARS-CoV-2 vaccination. This chain uses TRBV6-2 or TRBV6-3 with TRBJ2-7, with 8 bases identical to TRBD2. This chain's CDR3 is CASSSSGSPTLYEQYF. The CDR3 DNA reads TGTGCCAGCAGCTCAAGCGGGAGTCCCACCCTCTACGAGCAGTACTTC.